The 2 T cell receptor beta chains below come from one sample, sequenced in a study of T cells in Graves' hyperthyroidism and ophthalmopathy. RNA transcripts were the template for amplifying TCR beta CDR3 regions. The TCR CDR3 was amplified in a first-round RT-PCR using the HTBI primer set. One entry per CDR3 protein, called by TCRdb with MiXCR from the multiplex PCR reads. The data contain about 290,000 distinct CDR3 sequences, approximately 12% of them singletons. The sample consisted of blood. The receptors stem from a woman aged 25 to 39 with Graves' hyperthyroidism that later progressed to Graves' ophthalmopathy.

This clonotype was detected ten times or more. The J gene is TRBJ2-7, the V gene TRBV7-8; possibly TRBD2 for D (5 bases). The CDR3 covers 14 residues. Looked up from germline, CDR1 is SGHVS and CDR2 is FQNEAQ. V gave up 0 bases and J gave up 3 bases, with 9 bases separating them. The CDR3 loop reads CASSLAGIGYEQYF. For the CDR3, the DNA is TGTGCCAGCAGCTTAGCCGGGATAGGCTACGAGCAGTACTTC.

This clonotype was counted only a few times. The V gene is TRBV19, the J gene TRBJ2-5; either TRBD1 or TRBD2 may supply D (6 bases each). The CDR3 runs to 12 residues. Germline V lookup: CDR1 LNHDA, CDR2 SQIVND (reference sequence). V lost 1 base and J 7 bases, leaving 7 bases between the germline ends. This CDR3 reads CASSIGGATQYF. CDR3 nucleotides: TGTGCCAGTAGTATAGGGGGGGCGACCCAGTACTTC.